The text below deals with one TCR beta chain. Its antigen is still unknown. This CDR3 has 13 residues. Germline V gene data show CDR1 as SNHLY and CDR2 as FYNNEI. The record originates from a study of CXCR3-negative and CXCR3-positive naive CD8 T cells. The libraries of TRB cDNA were prepared using 5' RACE with UMI labels. After re-calling the 5' RACE reads, TCRdb lists one entry per CDR3 protein, DNA absent. This sample contains approximately 120,000 distinct CDR3 sequences. Approximately 300,000 cells per CD8+ T cell subset were flow-sorted in triplicate. Whole-study findings and limits: The majority of assays used fresh PBMCs, and CXCR3 expression partially decreased after cryopreservation. More hydrophobic TRB CDR3s were found in CXCR3-positive naive cells than in CXCR3-negative naive cells.

V gene TRBV2 combines with J gene TRBJ2-5; no DNA is available, so the TRBD2 call from TCRdb remains unchecked. The sequence was obtained from a human donor in good health. Some clones in this sample may be carry-over from other donors' samples. Sequenced material: naive CXCR3+ CD8+ T cells from blood. The sample's subset: CD45RO-CCR7+CD27+CD95- naive CD8+ T cells expressing CXCR3 (TNR3+). The CDR3 reads CASGDYYQETQYF.